These 24 T cell receptor beta chains were sequenced from one sample in a study of cytomegalovirus exposure and HLA in healthy donors. The PCR used 60 Vbeta and 13 Jbeta primers. Some clones are missing from TCRdb's copy, which holds only in-frame ones; the method was immunoSEQ multiplex PCR. The sample carries about 140,000 clones, 77% recorded once. The source material was PBMCs. The receptor source for this set is a female donor in good health and CMV-seronegative.

The V gene is TRBV7-9, the J gene TRBJ1-1; the D is unclear. Germline V gene lookup returns CDR1 SEHNR and CDR2 FQNEAQ (reference sequence). The CDR3 has 12 amino acids. The ends were cut back, 5 bases at V and 7 bases at J, with 11 bases in the middle. CDR3 nucleotides: TGTGCCAGCAGCCATCCCGGGAGTGAAGCTTTCTTT. Protein product: CASSHPGSEAFF.

This chain connects TRBV28 to TRBJ2-2; TRBD1 might be the D (6 bases). The CDR3 is 13 amino acids. CDR1 is MDHEN, CDR2 SYDVKM, per germline. V lost 8 bases and J 4 bases, leaving 11 bases between the germline ends. This chain's CDR3 is CASLGHPTGELFF. Written as DNA, the CDR3 is TGTGCCAGCTTGGGACATCCCACCGGGGAGCTGTTTTTT. The whole variable domain, remainder taken from reference TRBV28 and TRBJ2-2, is DVKVTQSSRYLVKRTGEKVFLECVQDMDHENMFWYRQDPGLGLRLIYFSYDVKMKEKGDIPEGYSVSREKKERFSLILESASTNQTSMYLCASLGHPTGELFFGEGSRLTVL.

The CDR3 DNA is TGTGCCAGCAGCTTAGCCCAGGAAAGCAACTCCTACGAGCAGTACTTC. It yields the protein CASSLAQESNSYEQYF. The rearrangement uses TRBV7-2 and TRBJ2-7; no clear D. The CDR3 totals 16 residues. V was trimmed by 0 bases and J by 0 bases, leaving 12 bases between them. Germline CDR1 and CDR2: SGHTA and FQGNSA.

The CDR3 loop is CASSQAESQGIYNEQFF. CDR3 nucleotide sequence: TGCGCCAGCAGCCAAGCCGAATCACAGGGGATCTACAATGAGCAGTTCTTC. The gene calls are TRBV4-1 and TRBJ2-1, with 7 bases fitting TRBD1. Per the germline V gene, CDR1 is MGHRA and CDR2 is YSYEKL. Trimming at V came to 1 base and at J to 3 bases, leaving 9 bases not matched to a gene. There are 17 residues in the CDR3.

Worth noting for this clone: A junction end diverges from the germline sequence, so it may reflect a read error. The V call is TRBV7-7, the J call TRBJ2-7; TRBD1 matches 7 bases. The germline V gene encodes CDR1 SSHAT and CDR2 FNYEAQ (reference sequence). CDR3 length equals 15 residues. CDR3 region: CASSFRTGQNYEQYF. The CDR3 DNA reads TGTGCTAGCAGCTTCAGGACAGGTCAAAACTACGAGCAGTACTTC.

The chain is built from TRBV6-1 and TRBJ2-7, with TRBD2 matching over 9 bases. V was clipped by 10 bases and J by 2 bases; unmatched bases: 12. Germline CDR1 is MNHNS and CDR2 is SASEGT. CDR3 length equals 15 residues. CDR3 in DNA: TGTGCCACCTACATGAAAGCGGGGGGAGCCTACGAGCAGTACTTC. The encoded protein is CATYMKAGGAYEQYF.

The rearrangement joins TRBV4-1 to TRBJ2-1; a weak D match, TRBD2 (6 bases). Germline assignment: CDR1 MGHRA and CDR2 YSYEKL. CDR3 length: 16 residues. Trimming stripped 0 bases from V and 8 bases from J, with 17 bases between. CDR3 DNA: TGCGCCAGCAGCCAAGAATTGTGGGGTCGCGGGGATGAGCAGTTCTTC. Protein: CASSQELWGRGDEQFF.

The CDR3 is CASSPQVRGNQPQHF. CDR3 bases: TGTGCCAGCTCACCACAGGTGAGGGGCAATCAGCCCCAGCATTTT. V gene TRBV18 combines with J gene TRBJ1-5; D is undetermined. The V end lost 1 base, the J end lost 2 bases, and 9 bases lay between the germline ends. CDR1 and CDR2 from the germline V gene are KGHSH and LQKENI. There are 15 residues in the CDR3.

In this sample, this clone turned up a few times. This chain connects TRBV19 to TRBJ1-1; no firm D call. CDR3 length: 16 residues. Germline V gene lookup returns CDR1 LNHDA and CDR2 SQIVND (reference sequence). The germline V and J ends were trimmed by 5 bases and 4 bases, with 20 bases remaining between them. This CDR3 reads CASSPTPAVVSTEAFF. For the CDR3, the DNA is TGTGCCAGTAGTCCAACTCCGGCGGTGGTTAGCACTGAAGCTTTCTTT.

This clone has only a few counts. V gene TRBV7-3 combines with J gene TRBJ2-5, with D tentatively TRBD1 (5 bases). CDR3 length equals 14 residues. Per germline, CDR1 SGHTA and CDR2 FQGTGA. V was cut by 3 bases and J by 0 bases, with 8 bases left in between. As DNA, the CDR3 is TGTGCCAGCAGCTTGGACACCAACCAAGAGACCCAGTACTTC. Its protein product is CASSLDTNQETQYF.

V is TRBV19 and J is TRBJ2-1, with a possible D match to TRBD2 (5 bases). The CDR3 is made up of 12 amino acids. V was pared by 4 bases and J by 9 bases, with 10 bases between. Germline CDR1 is LNHDA and CDR2 is SQIVND (reference sequence). In nucleotides, the CDR3 is TGTGCCAGTAGTAGTTCTGGGAGTGAGCAGTTCTTC. Its protein is CASSSSGSEQFF.

This clone occurred once. V and J are TRBV12-5 and TRBJ2-5; the match to TRBD1 covers 9 bases. The CDR3 totals 14 residues. The germline V gene has CDR1 LGHNT and CDR2 FRNRAP. V trimming: 4 bases; J trimming: 6 bases; junction bases outside the gene matches: 6. The CDR3: CASGSGTGLKTQYF. CDR3 DNA: TGTGCTAGTGGTTCCGGGACAGGGTTGAAGACCCAGTACTTC.

The rearrangement links TRBV7-6 to TRBJ2-2, with a weak D call TRBD2 (5 bases). This CDR3 is built from 16 residues. Germline CDR1 is SGHVS and CDR2 is FNYEAQ. V shed 5 bases and J shed 4 bases, with 17 bases lying between them. CDR3 sequence (DNA): TGTGCCAGCAGCCCGCAAGGGAGCTTAGGCACCGGGGAGCTGTTTTTT. Protein sequence: CASSPQGSLGTGELFF. The full variable domain, rest sourced from reference TRBV7-6 and TRBJ2-2, is GAGVSQSPRYKVTKRGQDVALRCDPISGHVSLYWYRQALGQGPEFLTYFNYEAQQDKSGLPNDRFSAERPEGSISTLTIQRTEQRDSAMYRCASSPQGSLGTGELFFGEGSRLTVL.

V gene TRBV14 combines with J gene TRBJ2-2; possible D gene TRBD2, 6 bases. The V end was cut by 3 bases, the J end by 6 bases, with 8 bases between. The CDR3 loop spans 13 amino acids. CDR1 SGHDN and CDR2 FVKESK come from the germline V gene. The CDR3: CASSHRLAGELFF. In nucleotides, the CDR3 is TGTGCCAGCAGCCACCGACTAGCCGGGGAGCTGTTTTTT.

This clone was picked up one time. The gene calls are TRBV2 and TRBJ2-3; D might be TRBD1 (6 bases). The CDR3 is 15 residues long. The germline CDR1 and CDR2 sequences are SNHLY and FYNNEI. V was clipped by 5 bases and J by 2 bases, with 14 bases between them. CDR3 nucleotide sequence: TGTGCCAGCAGTCCCACAGGGCTTAACACAGATACGCAGTATTTT. The encoded protein is CASSPTGLNTDTQYF.

The rearrangement links TRBV6-1 to TRBJ1-2, with TRBD1 as a possible D gene (6 bases). The CDR3 extends over 14 amino acids. Trimming removed 1 base from V and 8 bases from J, with 14 bases in between. Looked up from germline, CDR1 is MNHNS and CDR2 is SASEGT. The CDR3 sequence is CASSEEGRGPGYTF. The CDR3 coding sequence is TGTGCCAGCAGTGAAGAGGGCAGGGGCCCCGGCTACACCTTC.

This clone was seen only a few times. The chain employs TRBV18 and TRBJ1-3, with a tentative D call TRBD1 (6 bases). CDR3 length: 17 amino acids. Germline CDR1 KGHSH, CDR2 LQKENI. The V gene lost 3 bases and the J gene lost 3 bases, with 18 bases spanning the gap. The CDR3 DNA reads TGTGCCAGCTCACCTTTATCAACAGGGACGGGTGGAAACACCATATATTTT. Translation: CASSPLSTGTGGNTIYF. Supplemented by reference TRBV18 and TRBJ1-3, the full variable domain reads NAGVMQNPRHLVRRRGQEARLRCSPMKGHSHVYWYRQLPEEGLKFMVYLQKENIIDESGMPKERFSAEFPKEGPSILRIQQVVRGDSAAYFCASSPLSTGTGGNTIYFGEGSWLTVV.

The CDR3 sequence: CASSPGGPAETQYF. Here the CDR3 DNA reads TGTGCCAGCAGCCCGGGGGGGCCAGCAGAGACCCAGTACTTC. The rearrangement links TRBV7-2 to TRBJ2-5; 8 bases are shared with TRBD2. Germline trimming cut 5 bases from V and 4 bases from J; bases unmatched to any gene: 6. Germline V CDR1 and CDR2: SGHTA, FQGNSA. The CDR3 has 14 amino acids.

For the CDR3, the DNA is TGTGCCAGCAGCTCCCGGGACAGGGTGGGGGAGCTGTTTTTT. Amino acids: CASSSRDRVGELFF. The V and J genes are TRBV11-3 and TRBJ2-2; 9 bases are shared with TRBD1. CDR1 and CDR2 (germline): SGHNT, YENEEA. This CDR3 comprises 14 residues. V shed 4 bases and J 8 bases; nucleotides not matched to a gene: 5. The variable domain in full, completed from reference TRBV11-3 and TRBJ2-2, reads EAGVVQSPRYKIIEKKQPVAFWCNPISGHNTLYWYLQNLGQGPELLIRYENEEAVDDSQLPKDRFSAERLKGVDSTLKIQPAELGDSAVYLCASSSRDRVGELFFGEGSRLTVL.

This clone was seen a handful of times. The chain employs TRBV11-1 and TRBJ2-7; D is ambiguous. There are 14 residues in the CDR3. Looked up from germline, CDR1 is SGHAT and CDR2 is FQDESV (reference sequence). The V gene lost 7 bases and the J gene lost 10 bases, with 23 bases spanning the gap. CDR3 coding DNA: TGTGCCAGCAAACCCCGAGGCTCAGCAATTAATCAGTACTTC. Its protein product is CASKPRGSAINQYF.

The V gene is TRBV14, the J gene TRBJ2-7, with 9 bases matching TRBD1. Germline V CDR1 and CDR2: SGHDN, FVKESK. The CDR3 is 15 amino acids. Trimming took 3 bases from V and 2 from J; bases not matched to a gene: 5. CDR3 region: CASSHFGQGTYEQYF. For the CDR3, the DNA is TGTGCCAGCAGCCATTTCGGACAGGGGACCTACGAGCAGTACTTC.

This chain connects TRBV2 to TRBJ2-7; 8 bases fit TRBD1. Germline CDR1 and CDR2: SNHLY and FYNNEI. The junction had 5 bases not matched to a gene; V was cut back by 3 bases and J by 4 bases. The length of the CDR3 is 14 residues. The CDR3 DNA follows: TGTGCCAGCAGTGATATCAGGGGGCTTTACGAGCAGTACTTC. Its translation: CASSDIRGLYEQYF.

The gene calls are TRBV28 and TRBJ1-2, with a weak D call TRBD1 (5 bases). The CDR3 is 14 amino acids. V was shortened by 3 bases and J by 7 bases, with 15 bases between the two germline ends. The germline CDR1 and CDR2 sequences are MDHEN and SYDVKM. The CDR3 sequence is CASSFSGGLGGYTF. The CDR3 DNA reads as TGTGCCAGCAGTTTTTCGGGGGGGTTAGGTGGCTACACCTTC.

The chain couples TRBV28 to TRBJ1-3; TRBD1 might be the D (5 bases). The ends were cut back, 3 bases at V and 4 bases at J, with 16 bases in the middle. Germline assignment: CDR1 MDHEN and CDR2 SYDVKM. This CDR3 has 16 residues. The CDR3 sequence: CASSFADQGGGNTIYF. Here the CDR3 DNA reads TGTGCCAGCAGTTTTGCGGATCAGGGAGGAGGAAACACCATATATTTT.